This TCR beta chain was recorded in a study of T cell changes during pregnancy in multiple sclerosis. Clones were read by immunoSEQ multiplex PCR, and TCRdb kept only the in-frame ones, dropping some. The data contain about 80,000 clones, roughly 94% of them singletons. V shed 6 bases, J shed 4 bases, and the junction held 5 bases outside the gene matches. This CDR3 region has 14 residues. The germline V gene encodes CDR1 SQVTM and CDR2 ANQGSEA. This sequence originates from a female donor with multiple sclerosis, enrolled in a pregnancy study. Material: peripheral blood, obtained before pregnancy. The J gene is TRBJ2-3, the V gene TRBV29-1; TRBD2 matches 12 bases. CDR3 region: CSVGLAGGPDTQYF. The CDR3 DNA reads as TGCAGCGTGGGTCTAGCGGGGGGGCCAGATACGCAGTATTTT.